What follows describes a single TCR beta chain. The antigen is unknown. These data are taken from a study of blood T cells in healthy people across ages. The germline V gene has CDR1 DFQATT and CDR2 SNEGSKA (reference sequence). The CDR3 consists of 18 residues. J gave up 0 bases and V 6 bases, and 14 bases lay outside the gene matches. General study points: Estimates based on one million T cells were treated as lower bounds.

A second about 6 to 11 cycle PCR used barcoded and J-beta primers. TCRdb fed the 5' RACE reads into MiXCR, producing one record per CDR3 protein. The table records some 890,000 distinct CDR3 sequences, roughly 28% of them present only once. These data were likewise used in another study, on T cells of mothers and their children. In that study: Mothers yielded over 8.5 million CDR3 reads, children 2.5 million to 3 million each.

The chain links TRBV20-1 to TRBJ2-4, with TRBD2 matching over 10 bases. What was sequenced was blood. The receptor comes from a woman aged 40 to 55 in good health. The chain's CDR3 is CSARPIAGGFLAKNIQYF. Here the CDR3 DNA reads TGCAGTGCGCGACCTATAGCGGGGGGTTTCCTAGCCAAAAACATTCAGTACTTC.